The source of this T cell receptor (beta chain) is a study of human T cells and chemical hapten exposure (dated by TCRdb to about 2021). Describing the broader study: For sensitization, 2% DPC in acetone was applied to an approximately 2 cm by approximately 2 cm area of upper inner arm skin. Throughout the study period of approximately 23 weeks, patients also received therapeutic DPC doses to the scalp every week. Patch testing was done on the upper back using Finn chambers containing 0.01% DPC, and results were scored after 6 days according to International Contact Dermatitis Research Group standards. Alopecia areata with under or over 50% scalp involvement, alopecia totalis and alopecia universalis were represented in the patient cohort, which was mostly female. Libraries were pooled for sequencing, and per-sample TCR yields varied mainly because of small differences in library volumes within the pool. In alopecia patients, the study followed how the peripheral blood TCR repertoire changed in vivo over primary and secondary sensitization to diphenylcyclopropenone (DPC), a hapten. Patient blood was sampled pre-sensitization (week 0) and at 2, 6 and about 24 weeks after DPC sensitization. Blood for TCR sequencing was provided by twenty-nine alopecia patients at one to four time points (pre-sensitization, 2, 6 and 24 weeks). Overall study results and their limits: The number of TCRs above 1 in 1000 frequency did not change with DPC sensitization; there was no evidence of global repertoire structure alterations. Significantly more large CDR3 similarity clusters were formed by expanded TCRs than by pre-sensitization or healthy control sets, consistent with antigen-driven responses. Because every patient had alopecia, a presumed autoimmune disease, the patients' immune response might differ from that of healthy individuals. After repeated subsampling, the strength of the expansion versus patch-test correlation and the threshold at which it became significant changed. Patch test score was positively correlated with the number of PT1 expanded TCRs, with significance at thresholds 8, 16 and 32 but not at 4.

Points on this clonotype: The antigen it binds to is not known. The record has no base qualities; no much larger clone is one base away.

Deletion took 6 bases off V and 3 bases off J, with a span of 12 bases between the germline ends. Taken from the germline V gene, the CDR1 and CDR2 loops are MDHEN and SYDVKM. The CDR3 covers 13 residues, taking in both the cysteine and the phenylalanine. Just CDR3 DNA is preserved here, 39 bases in frame from base 1. According to the study, the label for this sample's time point signals: pre-sensitization, week 0. This specimen's treatment or condition label, interpreted: therapeutic diphenylcyclopropenone sensitization with weekly scalp DPC. At each patch-test visit, blood was drawn before the patch test was applied. To be eligible, patients had to be aged 18 to 70, diagnosed with alopecia and judged suitable for DPC therapy, while pregnant patients were excluded. Total RNA was extracted from unfractionated whole blood that had been collected in Tempus Blood RNA tubes. Library construction relied on RACE. Data came from a NextSeq 500. During library preparation, unique molecular identifiers were attached to individual cDNA molecules so that TCRs could be counted quantitatively and reproducibly. For every blood RNA sample, sequencing covered both the TCR alpha and TCR beta chains. The original methods were these. The median number of TCRs per sample was 90,000 to 100,000, ranging from roughly 20,000 to 690,600. The Decombinator software suite was used to annotate the V, J and CDR3 of the TCR reads. For PS versus PT1 abundance plots, all samples were subsampled to the same number of TCRs (28,000). Expanded TCRs were defined as absent before sensitization and observed at least eight times at the 2-week time point. TCRdb's own reprocessing of the public reads used fastp at Q25 and MiXCR and kept productive beta chains. Entries are consolidated by CDR3 protein sequence, retaining the most common genes and DNA. TCRdb's processing, not the authors' own work, is the source of the V and J calls. Counted in this sample were around 42,000 distinct CDR3 sequences; 9.5% to 15% of them appeared once. The ten biggest clones cover under 7% of the sample.

Here the sequenced sample was whole blood, taken in connection with sensitization to the hapten diphenylcyclopropenone (DPC). This clonotype originated in a woman aged 25-40 years with alopecia areata. Some clones in this sample may be carry-over from other donors' samples. The rearrangement combines TRBV28 with TRBJ2-7, and TRBD2 may be the D gene, going by 5 matching bases. The CDR3 loop reads CASRPRDSYEQYF. At the DNA level, the sequence is TGTGCCAGCAGACCCCGGGATAGCTACGAGCAGTACTTC.